These T cell receptor beta chains were read from a single sample in a study of blood T cell repertoires in COVID-19. Data came from immunoSEQ multiplex PCR; TCRdb stores just in-frame clones and leaves some out. The sample yields tens of thousands of clones, around 85% seen once. The specimen was peripheral blood. The receptors were sampled from a woman between 65 and 79 years old with active or convalescent COVID-19. CDR3s include the opening cysteine and the closing phenylalanine or tryptophan. A D gene is named only where the DNA matches it firmly. Size is omitted from some rows. Given values are once, few, many or a class for expanded clones.

clone size,V gene,D gene,J gene,CDR3 protein,CDR3 DNA
-,TRBV3-1/TRBV3-2,TRBD1,TRBJ2-5,CASSHRGRGEETQYF,TGTGCCAGCAGCCATAGGGGGCGAGGGGAAGAGACCCAGTACTTC
-,TRBV4-1,-,TRBJ2-2,CASSQRPLGANTGELFF,TGCGCCAGCAGCCAAAGGCCCCTCGGGGCGAACACCGGGGAGCTGTTTTTT
once,TRBV2,TRBD1,TRBJ2-7,CASSRDRGYPEQYF,TGTGCCAGCAGTCGTGACAGGGGGTACCCCGAGCAGTACTTC
-,TRBV9,TRBD2,TRBJ2-3,CASSASLLANTQYF,TGTGCCAGCAGCGCCTCACTACTAGCGAATACGCAGTATTTT
-,TRBV19,-,TRBJ1-2,CASRATEDYGYTF,TGTGCCAGTAGGGCCACGGAGGACTATGGCTACACCTTC
-,TRBV6-6,-,TRBJ2-1,CASSYSRGNNEQFF,TGTGCCAGCAGTTACTCGAGAGGAAACAATGAGCAGTTCTTC
-,TRBV6-5,-,TRBJ2-7,CASFGTGSKYEQYF,TGTGCCAGCTTTGGAACAGGGAGTAAGTACGAGCAGTACTTC
-,TRBV5-1,TRBD1,TRBJ1-6,CASSQDRVDSPLHF,TGCGCCAGCAGTCAGGACAGGGTCGATTCACCCCTCCACTTT
-,TRBV5-4,TRBD2,TRBJ2-2,CASSAFDRTRTGELFF,TGTGCCAGCAGCGCCTTTGATAGGACTAGAACCGGGGAGCTGTTTTTT
-,TRBV3-1/TRBV3-2,-,TRBJ1-5,CASSQVSGGACQPQHF,TGTGCCAGCAGCCAAGTAAGCGGGGGCGCGTGTCAGCCCCAGCATTTT
few,TRBV5-1,TRBD1,TRBJ1-3,CASSFGDRFLSGNTIYF,TGCGCCAGCAGCTTCGGGGACAGGTTCCTCTCTGGAAACACCATATATTTT
-,TRBV12-5,-,TRBJ1-1,CASVEGRANTEAFF,TGTGCTAGTGTGGAGGGACGCGCGAACACTGAAGCTTTCTTT
-,TRBV29-1,-,TRBJ1-2,CSVVPRGGARVDGYTF,TGCAGCGTTGTCCCCAGAGGGGGGGCGCGGGTAGATGGCTACACCTTC
-,TRBV5-1,TRBD1,TRBJ1-1,CASSFQGAGTEAFF,TGCGCCAGCAGCTTTCAGGGGGCCGGCACTGAAGCTTTCTTT
-,TRBV7-2,-,TRBJ2-2,CASSSSGTFNTGELFF,TGTGCCAGCAGCTCCTCCGGGACTTTTAACACCGGGGAGCTGTTTTTT
-,TRBV28,TRBD1,TRBJ1-1,CASSSPTGVTEAFF,TGTGCCAGCAGTTCCCCGACAGGGGTAACTGAAGCTTTCTTT
-,TRBV11-2,-,TRBJ1-5,CASSDKGYQPQHF,TGTGCCAGCAGCGACAAGGGGTATCAGCCCCAGCATTTT
few,TRBV14,-,TRBJ1-1,CASSHTGPNTEAFF,TGTGCCAGCAGCCATACAGGACCGAACACTGAAGCTTTCTTT
-,TRBV27,TRBD2,TRBJ2-3,CASSLFLAGGTDTQYF,TGTGCCAGCAGTTTATTCCTAGCGGGGGGGACAGATACGCAGTATTTT
-,TRBV4-3,TRBD1,TRBJ1-1,CASSQQGDWTEAFF,TGCGCCAGCAGCCAACAGGGGGACTGGACTGAAGCTTTCTTT
once,TRBV4-2,-,TRBJ2-2,CASSQGDSDTGELFF,TGTGCCAGCAGCCAAGGGGACTCAGACACCGGGGAGCTGTTTTTT
-,TRBV27,-,TRBJ1-2,CASSSTRGYYGYTF,TGTGCCAGCAGTTCTACGAGGGGGTACTATGGCTACACCTTC
-,TRBV19,TRBD2,TRBJ2-2,CASSEAGVLGELFF,TGTGCCAGTAGTGAGGCGGGGGTGCTCGGGGAGCTGTTTTTT
-,TRBV12-5,-,TRBJ2-5,CASGLGTDLGETQYF,TGTGCTAGTGGTTTGGGGACAGACCTAGGGGAGACCCAGTACTTC
-,TRBV6-1,TRBD2,TRBJ2-2,CASSETGGGNTGELFF,TGTGCCAGCAGTGAAACGGGAGGGGGGAACACCGGGGAGCTGTTTTTT
-,TRBV7-9,-,TRBJ1-1,CASSLGWGPNTEAFF,TGTGCCAGCAGCTTAGGGTGGGGGCCAAACACTGAAGCTTTCTTT
-,TRBV18,-,TRBJ1-1,CASSPQPTGMDTEAFF,TGTGCCAGCTCACCACAGCCCACAGGGATGGACACTGAAGCTTTCTTT
few,TRBV9,TRBD1,TRBJ1-2,CASSSRTGSNYGYTF,TGTGCCAGCAGCTCCCGGACAGGGTCTAACTATGGCTACACCTTC
-,TRBV10-3,-,TRBJ1-1,CAISRDFLNTEAFF,TGTGCCATCAGTCGAGACTTTCTGAACACTGAAGCTTTCTTT
-,TRBV6-6,-,TRBJ2-5,CASSRTRLEQGTQYF,TGTGCCAGCAGTCGGACACGACTAGAACAAGGGACCCAGTACTTC
-,TRBV6-5,TRBD1,TRBJ1-4,CASSLDGTGYEKLFF,TGTGCCAGCAGTCTGGATGGGACAGGGTACGAAAAACTGTTTTTT
-,TRBV4-1,TRBD2,TRBJ2-1,CASSQDSRTSGGIMNEQFF,TGCGCCAGCAGCCAAGATTCGAGGACTAGCGGGGGGATTATGAATGAGCAGTTCTTC
-,TRBV5-4,-,TRBJ2-2,CASSRVLTGELFF,TGTGCCAGCAGCCGGGTGCTCACCGGGGAGCTGTTTTTT
-,TRBV5-1,TRBD2,TRBJ2-5,CASSDARAGGETQYF,TGCGCCAGCAGCGATGCCCGGGCGGGAGGAGAGACCCAGTACTTC
-,TRBV18,-,TRBJ2-1,CASSPAGYNEQFF,TGTGCCAGCTCACCAGCGGGCTACAATGAGCAGTTCTTC
-,TRBV6-2/TRBV6-3,-,TRBJ1-5,CASSWSQNQPQHF,TGTGCCAGCAGTTGGAGCCAAAATCAGCCCCAGCATTTT
-,TRBV7-9,-,TRBJ2-2,CASSLSGTGELFF,TGTGCCAGCAGCTTATCCGGGACCGGGGAGCTGTTTTTT
-,TRBV3-1/TRBV3-2,TRBD1,TRBJ1-6,CASRQSAGGYSPLHF,TGTGCCAGCCGGCAGTCCGCAGGGGGTTATTCACCCCTCCACTTT
-,TRBV5-6,-,TRBJ1-4,CASSTTAHNEKLFF,TGTGCCAGCAGCACGACTGCCCATAATGAAAAACTGTTTTTT
-,TRBV6-1,TRBD1,TRBJ1-5,CASSEDRGNQPQHF,TGTGCCAGCAGTGAGGACAGGGGAAATCAGCCCCAGCATTTT
-,TRBV19,-,TRBJ1-1,CASSIRNSEAFF,TGTGCCAGTAGTATCCGAAACAGTGAGGCTTTCTTT
-,TRBV18,TRBD2,TRBJ2-7,CASSPRRGDSYEQYF,TGTGCCAGCTCACCCAGACGGGGGGACTCCTACGAGCAGTACTTC
-,TRBV7-2,-,TRBJ2-7,CASRLTGIPNYEQYF,TGTGCCAGCAGATTAACAGGGATTCCGAACTACGAGCAGTACTTC
-,TRBV6-5,-,TRBJ1-3,CASTLNSFAGNTIYF,TGTGCCAGCACCTTAAACAGCTTCGCTGGAAACACCATATATTTT
-,TRBV9,-,TRBJ1-1,CASSVELNTEAFF,TGTGCCAGCAGCGTAGAACTAAACACTGAAGCTTTCTTT
-,TRBV3-1/TRBV3-2,-,TRBJ1-4,CASSAGITNEKLFF,TGTGCCAGCAGCGCCGGGATCACTAATGAAAAACTGTTTTTT
once,TRBV9,-,TRBJ1-5,CASSVGGETNQPQHF,TGTGCCAGCAGCGTAGGTGGGGAGACGAATCAGCCCCAGCATTTT
-,TRBV28,TRBD1,TRBJ1-5,CASSPRQGIDQPQHF,TGTGCCAGCAGTCCGCGACAGGGCATCGATCAGCCCCAGCATTTT
-,TRBV28,-,TRBJ1-2,CASSLAGARDYGYTF,TGTGCCAGCAGTCTCGCTGGAGCCCGGGACTATGGCTACACCTTC